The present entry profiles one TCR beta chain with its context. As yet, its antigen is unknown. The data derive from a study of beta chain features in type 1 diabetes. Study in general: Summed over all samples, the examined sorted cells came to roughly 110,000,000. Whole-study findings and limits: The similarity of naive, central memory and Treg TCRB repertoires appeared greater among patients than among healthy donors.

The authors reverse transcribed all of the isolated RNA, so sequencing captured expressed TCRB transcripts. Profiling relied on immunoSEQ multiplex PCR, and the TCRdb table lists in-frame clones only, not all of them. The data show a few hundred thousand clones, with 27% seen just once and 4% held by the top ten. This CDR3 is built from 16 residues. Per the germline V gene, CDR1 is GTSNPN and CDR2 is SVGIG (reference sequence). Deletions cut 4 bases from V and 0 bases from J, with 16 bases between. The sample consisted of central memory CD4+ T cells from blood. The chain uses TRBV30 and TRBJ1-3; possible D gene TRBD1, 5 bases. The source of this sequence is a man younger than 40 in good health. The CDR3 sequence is CAWISREGYSGNTIYF. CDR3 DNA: TGTGCCTGGATTTCTCGCGAGGGGTACTCTGGAAACACCATATATTTT. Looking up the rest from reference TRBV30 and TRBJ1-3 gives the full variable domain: SQTIHQWPATLVQPVGSPLSLECTVEGTSNPNLYWYRQAAGRGLQLLFYSVGIGQISSEVPQNLSASRPQDRQFILSSKKLLLSDSGFYLCAWISREGYSGNTIYFGEGSWLTVV.